The entry below gives a single T cell receptor beta chain sequence along with its context. Its antigen is unidentified. CD45RO-negative cells were positively selected for CCR7, leaving out terminally differentiated effector memory CD45RA+ cells. The CDR3 is 14 residues long. Germline V gene lookup returns CDR1 ENHRY and CDR2 SYGVKD. V lost 3 bases and J lost 4, with 10 bases in between. Assay: immunoSEQ multiplex PCR; the TCRdb copy retains only in-frame clones and omits some. The sample lists fewer than 700,000 clones; around 95% were seen once. These data are taken from a study of shared clonotypes between healthy human individuals. General observations from the study: Generally, estimated richness proved larger in naive subsets than it did in memory subsets. Limited genetic and exposure-history diversity came from having few donors.

The chain couples TRBV10-3 to TRBJ1-5; D is possibly TRBD1 (6 bases). Sequencing used naive CD8+ T cells sorted from blood. The source of this sequence is a woman in her twenties or thirties in good health. The CDR3 loop is CAISEVQGNQPQHF. CDR3 sequence (DNA): TGTGCCATCAGTGAAGTACAGGGTAATCAGCCCCAGCATTTT.